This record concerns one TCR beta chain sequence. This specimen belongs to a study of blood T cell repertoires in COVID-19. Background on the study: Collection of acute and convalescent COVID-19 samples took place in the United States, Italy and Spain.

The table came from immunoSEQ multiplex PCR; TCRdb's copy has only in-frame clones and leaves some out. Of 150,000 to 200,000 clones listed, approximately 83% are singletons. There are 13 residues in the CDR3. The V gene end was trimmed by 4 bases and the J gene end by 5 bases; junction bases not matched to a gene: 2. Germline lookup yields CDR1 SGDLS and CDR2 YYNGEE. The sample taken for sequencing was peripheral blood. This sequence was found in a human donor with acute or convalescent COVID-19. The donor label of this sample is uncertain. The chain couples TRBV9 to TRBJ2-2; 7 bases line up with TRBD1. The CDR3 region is CASSRGQTGELFF. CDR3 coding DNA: TGTGCCAGCAGCAGGGGGCAGACCGGGGAGCTGTTTTTT.